This TCR delta chain is from a study of γδ T cells in repeated Plasmodium falciparum infection. Whole-study context: Age- and gender-matched Australian children served as comparison for malaria-exposed Malian children. Samples were taken at baseline, before some infections, and 21 days after each. Some Malian samples span acute malaria episodes; others come from no-transmission periods.

TCRdb processed the multiplex PCR reads again with the CATT caller. The sample has tens of thousands of delta-chain clones, roughly 2% seen once. This clone was seen a handful of times. This is likely an artifact of a read error, given a far larger clone one base away. Other DNA variants within this sample encode the same CDR3. Material for sequencing was gamma-delta T cells from blood. The receptor comes from a pool of human donors (malaria-infected and uninfected, not separated).

In DNA, the CDR3 is TGTGCTCTTGGGCCACGCTTGGGAGAAACTCCGACAGCACAACTCTTCTTT. Protein sequence: CALGPRLGETPTAQLFF. The V and J genes are TRDV1 and TRDJ2; D call uncertain. TCRdb supplies no J gene; here it was assigned by aligning the nucleotide sequence to germline. Germline CDR1 is TSWWSYY and CDR2 is QGS. CDR3 length: 17 amino acids. Deletions cut 5 bases from V and 4 bases from J, with 20 bases between.